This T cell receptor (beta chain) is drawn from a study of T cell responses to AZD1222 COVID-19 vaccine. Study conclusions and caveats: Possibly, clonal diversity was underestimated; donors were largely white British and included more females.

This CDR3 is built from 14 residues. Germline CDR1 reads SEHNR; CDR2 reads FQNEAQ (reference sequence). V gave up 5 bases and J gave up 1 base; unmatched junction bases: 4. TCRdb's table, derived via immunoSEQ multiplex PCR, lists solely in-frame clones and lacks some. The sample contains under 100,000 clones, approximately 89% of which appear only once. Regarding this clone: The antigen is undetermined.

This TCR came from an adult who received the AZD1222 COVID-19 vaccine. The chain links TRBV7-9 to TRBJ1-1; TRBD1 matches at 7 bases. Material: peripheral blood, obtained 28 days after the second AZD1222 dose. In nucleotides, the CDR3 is TGTGCCAGCAGCCCTACAGGGGAGAACACTGAAGCTTTCTTT. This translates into CASSPTGENTEAFF.